Included here is one TCR beta chain sequence, with context. The antigen remains undetermined. The sample belongs to a study of cytomegalovirus exposure and HLA in healthy donors. General study results and limits: In a later analysis, productive TCRs from donors in an Asian-associated ancestry cluster reportedly carried fewer N-insertions than the cohort mean. It has been reported that TCR beta sequences accurately predicted the HLA-A and HLA-B alleles of most subjects.

The PCR used 60 Vbeta and 13 Jbeta primers. TCRdb's copy holds only in-frame clones and misses some; the assay was immunoSEQ multiplex PCR. Among around 150,000 clones listed, roughly 75% were seen once. The CDR3 runs 15 residues. The V gene's germline CDR1 is SGHVS and CDR2 FNYEAQ. V lost 0 bases to trimming and J lost 4 bases; unmatched junction nucleotides: 6. The TCR comes from a man aged 40-50 years in good health and CMV-seropositive. The material sequenced was PBMCs. The chain uses TRBV7-6 and TRBJ2-7, with 7 bases that match TRBD1. CDR3 bases: TGTGCCAGCAGCTTAGCAGGCAGGGGGAATTACGAGCAGTACTTC. Its translation is CASSLAGRGNYEQYF.